These T cell receptor beta chains were read from a single sample in a study of shared clonotypes between healthy human individuals. Some clones are missing from TCRdb's copy, which holds only in-frame ones; the method was immunoSEQ multiplex PCR. This sample has over 150,000 clones, with approximately 61% found just once. The sequenced sample consisted of memory CD4+ T cells sorted from blood. All receptors come from a man younger than 45 in good health. The conserved cysteine and the conserved F or W are not part of the CDR3 here. Fields, in order: CDR3 protein, J gene, V gene.

cdr3_aa: ASSLRSGNIQY
j_call: TRBJ2-4
v_call: TRBV28

cdr3_aa: ASSSREGGTDTQY
j_call: TRBJ2-3
v_call: TRBV4-3

cdr3_aa: ASSLGAAGSGTDTQY
j_call: TRBJ2-3
v_call: TRBV7-6

cdr3_aa: ASSLNSDTQY
j_call: TRBJ2-3
v_call: TRBV7-3

cdr3_aa: ASSISGLAGGSNTGELF
j_call: TRBJ2-2
v_call: TRBV19

cdr3_aa: ASAGRQPKGPYNEQF
j_call: TRBJ2-1
v_call: TRBV23-1

cdr3_aa: ASSPDPAKNIQY
j_call: TRBJ2-4
v_call: TRBV7-3

cdr3_aa: ASSESAGQGNTEAF
j_call: TRBJ1-1
v_call: TRBV2

cdr3_aa: ASSLQGRGANEQY
j_call: TRBJ2-7
v_call: TRBV5-1

cdr3_aa: ASSSSPRDIQY
j_call: TRBJ2-4
v_call: TRBV9

cdr3_aa: ASRTGTSGSNEQF
j_call: TRBJ2-1
v_call: TRBV5-4

cdr3_aa: ASSSRAPNYGYT
j_call: TRBJ1-2
v_call: TRBV11-2

cdr3_aa: ASSLAAGSVSEQY
j_call: TRBJ2-7
v_call: TRBV5-1

cdr3_aa: ASSLDLSGSYEQY
j_call: TRBJ2-7
v_call: TRBV7-9

cdr3_aa: ASRGKDNQPQH
j_call: TRBJ1-5
v_call: TRBV6-1

cdr3_aa: ASSVGGTVSYEQY
j_call: TRBJ2-7
v_call: TRBV9

cdr3_aa: ASSFPLWGRETQY
j_call: TRBJ2-5
v_call: TRBV28

cdr3_aa: ASVTGRGQPQH
j_call: TRBJ1-5
v_call: TRBV6-1

cdr3_aa: ASSPPRGAVNEQF
j_call: TRBJ2-1
v_call: TRBV5-1

cdr3_aa: ASSVRTGTDTGELF
j_call: TRBJ2-2
v_call: TRBV6-1

cdr3_aa: ASSQANSAGNIQY
j_call: TRBJ2-4
v_call: TRBV14

cdr3_aa: ASSLERNSHEQY
j_call: TRBJ2-7
v_call: TRBV11-3

cdr3_aa: ASSYRTPGQGHGYT
j_call: TRBJ1-2
v_call: TRBV6-5

cdr3_aa: ASSLKTGYYGYT
j_call: TRBJ1-2
v_call: TRBV7-2

cdr3_aa: AWTLLGVNEKLF
j_call: TRBJ1-4
v_call: TRBV30

cdr3_aa: AWSATSGRTSEQF
j_call: TRBJ2-1
v_call: TRBV30

cdr3_aa: ASTVVYEQY
j_call: TRBJ2-7
v_call: TRBV21-1

cdr3_aa: ASSTGLAGGVLRNEQF
j_call: TRBJ2-1
v_call: TRBV5-1

cdr3_aa: ASSQDPPGGLNEQY
j_call: TRBJ2-7
v_call: TRBV4-2

cdr3_aa: ASSLSGGSGATQY
j_call: TRBJ2-5
v_call: TRBV27

cdr3_aa: ASSLTTGVNIQY
j_call: TRBJ2-4
v_call: TRBV5-1

cdr3_aa: ASRQGAQETQY
j_call: TRBJ2-5
v_call: TRBV5-4

cdr3_aa: ATSGDRGYNEQF
j_call: TRBJ2-1
v_call: TRBV15

cdr3_aa: ASSLRVYRSQETQY
j_call: TRBJ2-5
v_call: TRBV5-8

cdr3_aa: ASSPKGTGELF
j_call: TRBJ2-2
v_call: TRBV18

cdr3_aa: ASSEELGGQPQH
j_call: TRBJ1-5
v_call: TRBV6-4

cdr3_aa: ASSTLYGYT
j_call: TRBJ1-2
v_call: TRBV19

cdr3_aa: ASSDRTSSEKLF
j_call: TRBJ1-4
v_call: TRBV28

cdr3_aa: ASSAVAGRRNQPQH
j_call: TRBJ1-5
v_call: TRBV6-1

cdr3_aa: ASRGRPEAF
j_call: TRBJ1-1
v_call: TRBV28

cdr3_aa: ASSLGLAENTGELF
j_call: TRBJ2-2
v_call: TRBV7-2

cdr3_aa: ASSRLREGDNEQF
j_call: TRBJ2-1
v_call: TRBV4-2

cdr3_aa: ASSSTRIMNTEAF
j_call: TRBJ1-1
v_call: TRBV5-5

cdr3_aa: ASSFHPSYNEQF
j_call: TRBJ2-1
v_call: TRBV7-2

cdr3_aa: ASSLGPNTEAF
j_call: TRBJ1-1
v_call: TRBV18

cdr3_aa: ASSAFLANEKLF
j_call: TRBJ1-4
v_call: TRBV2

cdr3_aa: ASSQGGGRAETQY
j_call: TRBJ2-5
v_call: TRBV4-2

cdr3_aa: SVKVGGETYTEAF
j_call: TRBJ1-1
v_call: TRBV29-1